A single sample is the source of the 9 T cell receptor beta chains below, sequenced in a study of neurological immune-mediated disorders. TCRdb fed the 5' RACE reads into MiXCR, producing one record per CDR3 protein. This table has some 87,000 distinct CDR3 sequences, approximately 6% appearing once. Time point meaning: longitudinal time-point 2. Sequenced input: PBMCs. Source of these receptors: a woman aged 60-70 years with multiple sclerosis.

This clonotype occurred many times. The chain carries TRBV3-1 and TRBJ2-7; TRBD2 matches 8 bases. Trimming took 6 bases from V and 2 from J; bases not matched to a gene: 6. CDR1 LGHDT and CDR2 YNNKEL come from the germline V gene (reference sequence). The CDR3 runs 14 residues. The CDR3 loop is CASRPGTRAYEQYF. The CDR3 DNA reads TGTGCCAGCAGACCCGGGACTAGAGCCTACGAGCAGTACTTC.

This clonotype was found many times. V gene TRBV5-1 combines with J gene TRBJ1-4; 7 nucleotides match TRBD1. CDR1 is SGHRS, CDR2 YFSETQ, per germline. CDR3 size: 15 residues. V shed 4 bases, J shed 5 bases, and the junction held 8 bases outside the gene matches. CDR3 loop: CASSLGTDKNEKLFF. In DNA, the CDR3 is TGCGCCAGCAGCCTAGGGACAGATAAAAATGAAAAACTGTTTTTT.

V usage is TRBV12-3 or TRBV12-4 and J usage is TRBJ2-2, with 7 nucleotides matching TRBD1. V was clipped by 6 bases and J by 6 bases; unmatched bases: 13. CDR3 length equals 16 residues. CDR3 DNA sequence: TGTGCCAGCAGGCGCCATCGGGACAGTATCCCCGGGGAGCTGTTTTTT. This encodes CASRRHRDSIPGELFF.

The sample holds a few counts of this clonotype. The chain is built from TRBV4-1 and TRBJ1-1, with 7 bases fitting TRBD1. This CDR3 contains 14 residues. J was trimmed by 4 bases and V by 3 bases; bases with no gene match: 5. Germline CDR1 is MGHRA and CDR2 is YSYEKL. CDR3 DNA sequence: TGCGCCAGCAGCCATGACAGGGTGGGCACTGAAGCTTTCTTT. Translated, it gives CASSHDRVGTEAFF.

This clonotype has at least ten counts. V and J are TRBV30 and TRBJ1-3; tentative D call: TRBD1 (6 bases). V lost 1 base and J 1 base, leaving 17 bases between the germline ends. Germline values: CDR1 GTSNPN, CDR2 SVGIG (reference sequence). The CDR3 totals 17 residues. The CDR3: CAWSAGGRRRSGNTIYF. The DNA of the CDR3 is TGTGCCTGGAGTGCGGGGGGCAGGAGGAGATCTGGAAACACCATATATTTT.

This clonotype has just a few counts. The rearrangement links TRBV5-6 to TRBJ2-2, with TRBD2 matching 7 bases. This CDR3 has 17 amino acids. Per germline, CDR1 SGHDT and CDR2 YYEEEE. V lost 4 bases to trimming and J lost 5 bases; unmatched junction nucleotides: 14. CDR3 in DNA: TGTGCCAGCAGCCTAAGGACAAGACTAGCATATACCGGGGAGCTGTTTTTT. Its protein is CASSLRTRLAYTGELFF.

Regarding this clonotype: A read error may explain this, as a much larger clone is one base away. V usage is TRBV12-3 or TRBV12-4 and J usage is TRBJ1-4; 7 bases align to TRBD1. The CDR3 spans 14 residues. Trimming removed 5 bases from V and 8 bases from J; junction bases left unmatched: 8. CDR3: CASSPGTAEEKLFF. CDR3 in DNA: TGTGCCAGCAGTCCCGGGACAGCCGAGGAAAAACTGTTTTTT.

This clonotype showed up just a few times. The J gene is TRBJ2-1, the V gene TRBV21-1; TRBD1, as called in the table, went unchecked against the DNA. TRBV21-1 is a pseudogene locus. This CDR3 is 14 amino acids long. CDR3 loop: CANPGQGDRDEQFF. The CDR3 coding sequence is TGTGCCAACCCGGGACAGGGCGATCGCGATGAGCAGTTCTTC.

In its sample, this clonotype was seen a few times. The chain couples TRBV24-1 to TRBJ2-1, with D possibly TRBD1 on 5 matching bases. Germline assignment: CDR1 KGHDR and CDR2 SFDVKD. V lost 3 bases and J 1 base, leaving 12 bases between the germline ends. The CDR3 is made up of 16 amino acids. The CDR3 DNA follows: TGTGCCACCAGTGATGGGGCAGGATGGTCCTACAATGAGCAGTTCTTC. As protein: CATSDGAGWSYNEQFF.